One sample yielded the 26 T cell receptor beta chains listed below, sequenced in a study of T cell repertoires in cytomegalovirus infection. MiXCR was run by TCRdb on the reads, yielding one entry per CDR3 protein. The sample has under 250,000 distinct CDR3 sequences; about 12% are singletons. Material: PBMCs. These receptors were collected from a human donor in good health (CMV status not recorded). Some clones in this sample may be carry-over from other donors' samples.

V and J are TRBV7-9 and TRBJ2-7; 11 bases fit TRBD1. The CDR3 length is 12 residues. Germline V gene lookup returns CDR1 SEHNR and CDR2 FQNEAQ (reference sequence). V was clipped by 11 bases and J by 6 bases; unmatched bases: 6. CDR3 nucleotide sequence: TGTGCCGGTGGGACAGGGGGGCGCGAGCAGTACTTC. It translates to CAGGTGGREQYF.

This clonotype was recorded many times. The V gene is TRBV7-2, the J gene TRBJ2-7; D unclear. V was clipped by 5 bases and J by 3 bases, with 8 bases between them. The CDR3 loop spans 12 amino acids. Germline CDR1 is SGHTA and CDR2 is FQGNSA. Here the CDR3 reads CASSPTDYEQYF. In nucleotides, the CDR3 is TGTGCCAGCAGCCCAACCGACTACGAGCAGTACTTC.

In this sample, this clonotype turned up many times. The chain combines TRBV19 with TRBJ2-1; TRBD2 agrees at 7 bases. With 3 bases clipped from V and 8 bases from J, the junction kept 7 bases outside the gene matches. The CDR3 is made up of 14 amino acids. Per the germline V gene, CDR1 is LNHDA and CDR2 is SQIVND (reference sequence). CDR3 in DNA: TGTGCCAGTAGTATTGGTCTAGCGGTCTATGAGCAGTTCTTC. This translates into CASSIGLAVYEQFF.

This clonotype came up many times. The gene calls are TRBV7-2 and TRBJ2-2; maybe TRBD1 (6 bases). CDR3 length: 16 residues. Germline loops: CDR1 SGHTA, CDR2 FQGNSA. Trimming left V 3 bases short and J 3 bases short, with 14 bases between. In nucleotides, the CDR3 is TGTGCCAGCAGCTTCCACGACAGGCGGGACACCGGGGAGCTGTTTTTT. It encodes CASSFHDRRDTGELFF.

The chain has TRBV18 and TRBJ2-1, with D perhaps matching TRBD2 (5 bases). This CDR3 has 15 residues. CDR1 is KGHSH, CDR2 LQKENI, per germline. The germline V and J ends were trimmed by 3 bases and 5 bases, with 14 bases remaining between them. The CDR3 DNA is TGTGCCAGCTCACCTTGGGCGGGTGGTGACAATGAGCAGTTCTTC. Protein: CASSPWAGGDNEQFF. The variable domain in full, completed from reference TRBV18 and TRBJ2-1, reads NAGVMQNPRHLVRRRGQEARLRCSPMKGHSHVYWYRQLPEEGLKFMVYLQKENIIDESGMPKERFSAEFPKEGPSILRIQQVVRGDSAAYFCASSPWAGGDNEQFFGPGTRLTVL.

This clonotype occurred many times. The CDR3 nucleotides read TGTGCCAGTAGTATCTACGAGCAGTACTTC. Its translation is CASSIYEQYF. This chain joins TRBV19 and TRBJ2-7; D is undetermined. Germline lookup yields CDR1 LNHDA and CDR2 SQIVND (reference sequence). The CDR3 length is 10 residues. Between the trimmed V and J ends, which lost 3 bases and 3 bases, there was a span of 0 bases.

This chain joins TRBV3-1 and TRBJ2-7; TRBD1 might be the D (6 bases). Germline CDR1 LGHDT, CDR2 YNNKEL (reference sequence). Trimming took 3 bases from V and 5 from J, leaving 17 bases between them. The CDR3 runs to 15 residues. CDR3 DNA: TGTGCCAGCAGCCAGTCCCCGGGACATTACGACGAGCAGTACTTC. It codes for CASSQSPGHYDEQYF.

The table lists this clonotype with a few counts. This chain uses TRBV4-3 with TRBJ2-7, with 9 bases identical to TRBD2. The CDR3 contains 16 residues. Germline V CDR1 and CDR2: LGHNA, YSLEER. J lost 2 bases, V lost 5 bases, and 10 bases had no gene match. In DNA, the CDR3 is TGCGCCAGCAGCAAAGCGGGTAGCGGGGGCGCCTACGAGCAGTACTTC. This codes for CASSKAGSGGAYEQYF.

This clonotype occurred many times. V and J are TRBV6-2 or TRBV6-3 and TRBJ2-1; TRBD2 might be the D (6 bases). Germline V gene lookup returns CDR1 MNHEY and CDR2 SVGEGT. The CDR3 spans 16 residues. Trimming took off 0 bases at V and 0 bases at J, with 9 bases between the two ends. CDR3 in DNA: TGTGCCAGCAGTTACTCCGGGGGAAGCTCCTACAATGAGCAGTTCTTC. This codes for CASSYSGGSSYNEQFF.

The chain uses TRBV3-1 and TRBJ1-1; D gene uncertain. The V end was cut by 0 bases, the J end by 4 bases, with 6 bases between. Germline V gives CDR1 LGHDT, CDR2 YNNKEL (reference sequence). The CDR3 contains 13 residues. CDR3 sequence: CASSQERPTEAFF. The CDR3 DNA reads as TGTGCCAGCAGCCAAGAAAGGCCCACTGAAGCTTTCTTT.

This clonotype occurred a few times. The J gene is TRBJ1-5, the V gene TRBV29-1; TRBD1 agrees at 7 bases. This CDR3 has 14 residues. The ends lost 6 bases at V and 5 bases at J; junction bases unmatched: 10. Germline lookup yields CDR1 SQVTM and CDR2 ANQGSEA. In DNA, the CDR3 is TGCAGCGTATCGACAGGGACGAAGGATCAGCCCCAGCATTTT. Its protein is CSVSTGTKDQPQHF.

The table lists this clonotype with a few counts. This chain joins TRBV6-1 and TRBJ2-1; TRBD2 agrees at 9 bases. The CDR3 runs to 17 residues. Germline trimming cut 1 base from V and 7 bases from J; bases unmatched to any gene: 11. Germline CDR1 is MNHNS and CDR2 is SASEGT. The DNA for the CDR3 is TGTGCCAGCAGTGAAGAGGAGTGGCGGGGGGGCGGGAATGAGCAGTTCTTC. Protein sequence: CASSEEEWRGGGNEQFF.

This clonotype was detected ten times or more. The chain recombines TRBV25-1 with TRBJ2-7, with D perhaps given as TRBD1 or TRBD2 (5 bases each). Trimming took off 6 bases at V and 3 bases at J, with 15 bases between the two ends. CDR1 and CDR2 (germline): MGHDK, SYGVNS. This CDR3 comprises 14 residues. The CDR3 DNA is TGTGCCAGCAGGCCCTCGGGGCAGGGCTACGAGCAGTACTTC. It encodes CASRPSGQGYEQYF.

Regarding this clonotype: This may stem from a read error, because a much larger clone lies one nucleotide away. The V and J genes are TRBV11-1 and TRBJ2-7, with 12 bases lining up with TRBD2. J gave up 3 bases and V 11 bases, and 11 bases lay outside the gene matches. This CDR3 has 15 residues. Per the germline V gene, CDR1 is SGHAT and CDR2 is FQDESV (reference sequence). DNA for the CDR3: TGTGCCGGCGGGACTAGCGGGCGAGCGATCTACGAGCAGTACTTC. Protein product: CAGGTSGRAIYEQYF.

This clonotype came up many times. This sequence joins TRBV12-5 and TRBJ2-2; TRBD1 matches 7 bases. This CDR3 has 17 amino acids. From germline, CDR1 is LGHNT and CDR2 FRNRAP. With 1 base clipped from V and 5 bases from J, the junction kept 10 bases outside the gene matches. CDR3 region: CASGLDYRGRRTGELFF. DNA of the CDR3: TGTGCTAGTGGTTTGGACTACAGGGGTCGGAGGACCGGGGAGCTGTTTTTT.

V is TRBV25-1 and J is TRBJ1-1; D gene ambiguous. Deletions cut 6 bases from V and 3 bases from J, with 5 bases between. This CDR3 comprises 11 residues. Germline-derived CDR1 and CDR2 are MGHDK and SYGVNS. For the CDR3, the DNA is TGTGCCAGCAGGGGGTACACTGAAGCTTTCTTT. It encodes CASRGYTEAFF.

This clonotype occurred many times. J is TRBJ2-7 and V is TRBV12-3 or TRBV12-4; D remains ambiguous. The CDR3 totals 13 residues. V was cut by 2 bases and J by 6 bases, with 11 bases left in between. This chain's CDR3 is CASSLRPAGEQYF. As DNA, the CDR3 is TGTGCCAGCAGTTTACGGCCCGCCGGCGAGCAGTACTTC.

In its sample, this clonotype was seen many times. CDR3 bases: TGTGCCACCGCGGACAGGGACCGGCCCGGGTATGGCTACACCTTC. The encoded protein is CATADRDRPGYGYTF. The chain has TRBV6-1 and TRBJ1-2, with 8 nucleotides matching TRBD1. CDR1 is MNHNS, CDR2 SASEGT, per germline. Losses at the gene ends were 10 bases for V and 5 bases for J; bases not matched to a gene: 15. The CDR3 is made up of 15 amino acids.

The genes are TRBV12-3 or TRBV12-4 and TRBJ1-1; D is unresolved. The CDR3 consists of 14 residues. V lost 0 bases, J lost 1 base, and 6 bases lay in between. DNA of the CDR3: TGTGCCAGCAGTTTAGCGAGCGAGAACACTGAAGCTTTCTTT. This encodes CASSLASENTEAFF.

The sample holds a few counts of this clonotype. V gene TRBV3-1 combines with J gene TRBJ2-5; possibly TRBD2 for D (5 bases). This CDR3 has 16 residues. The germline V and J ends were trimmed by 3 bases and 2 bases, with 16 bases remaining between them. Germline loops: CDR1 LGHDT, CDR2 YNNKEL (reference sequence). CDR3: CASSQGLTGIQETQYF. As DNA, the CDR3 is TGTGCCAGCAGCCAGGGCTTAACCGGGATACAAGAGACCCAGTACTTC.

CDR3 in amino acids: CSTMEGGTGELFF. In DNA, the CDR3 is TGCAGCACTATGGAAGGGGGAACCGGGGAGCTGTTTTTT. The chain is built from TRBV29-1 and TRBJ2-2, with D tentatively TRBD1 (6 bases). Germline lookup yields CDR1 SQVTM and CDR2 ANQGSEA. The CDR3 has 13 amino acids. V was clipped by 8 bases and J by 5 bases, with 15 bases between them.

This sequence joins TRBV7-2 and TRBJ1-5; D not certain. Germline V gene sequence: CDR1 SGHTA, CDR2 FQGNSA. Trimming took off 1 base at V and 7 bases at J, with 8 bases between the two ends. The CDR3 consists of 13 residues. In nucleotides, the CDR3 is TGTGCCAGCAGCTTAGGCTGGGGACAGCCCCAGCATTTT. It specifies CASSLGWGQPQHF.

This clonotype was recorded many times. The genes are TRBV7-2 and TRBJ1-1; 8 bases map to TRBD1. CDR3 length: 13 amino acids. Germline CDR1 is SGHTA and CDR2 is FQGNSA. Trimming removed 3 bases from V and 11 bases from J; junction bases left unmatched: 8. In DNA form, the CDR3 reads TGTGCCAGCAGCTTTAGCCAGACAGGGGCGGCTTTCTTT. Amino acid sequence: CASSFSQTGAAFF.

V usage is TRBV19 and J usage is TRBJ1-3; D is undetermined. The CDR3 spans 12 residues. V shed 4 bases and J shed 4 bases, with 5 bases lying between them. Germline values: CDR1 LNHDA, CDR2 SQIVND (reference sequence). CDR3 region: CASSTTGNTIYF. In DNA, the CDR3 is TGTGCCAGTAGTACAACGGGAAACACCATATATTTT.

This clonotype was counted between two and nine times. In DNA form, the CDR3 reads TGCAGTGCTAGACGACTAGCGGGGGCCTCCTACAATGAGCAGTTCTTC. Encoded protein: CSARRLAGASYNEQFF. This chain connects TRBV20-1 to TRBJ2-1, with TRBD2 matching 12 bases. The V gene's germline CDR1 is DFQATT and CDR2 SNEGSKA (reference sequence). V lost 2 bases and J lost 0; bases outside the gene matches: 2. The CDR3 extends over 16 amino acids.

This clonotype was observed many times. The chain uses TRBV6-2 or TRBV6-3 and TRBJ2-2; D uncertain. Trimming left V 7 bases short and J 4 bases short, with 16 bases between. The CDR3 is 15 residues long. Per the germline V gene, CDR1 is MNHEY and CDR2 is SVGEGT. The CDR3 protein is CASTIRVPSTGELFF. In DNA, the CDR3 is TGTGCCAGCACCATTAGAGTCCCCAGCACCGGGGAGCTGTTTTTT.